Listed below are T cell receptor beta chains from one sample, sequenced in a study of blood T cells in healthy people across ages. TCRdb fed the 5' RACE reads into MiXCR, producing one record per CDR3 protein. The sample includes roughly 1,100,000 distinct CDR3 sequences, around 27% seen only once; the top ten take less than 0.85%. Another study also made use of these data, one on T cells of mothers and their children.

The sequenced material came from blood. Source of these receptors: a girl under 10 years old in good health. Each CDR3 is given with its conserved first and last residue. The D gene is left open where the match is weak. A clone size is listed for some rows: how often the clone was seen (once, few, many), or a class if it is expanded.

CDR3 length	D gene	clone size	V gene	J gene	CDR3 DNA	CDR3 protein
18	TRBD2	.	TRBV5-1	TRBJ2-3	TGCGCCAGCAGCTTGGGACTAGCGGGGGCTTCTCGCACAGATACGCAGTATTTT	CASSLGLAGASRTDTQYF
16	TRBD1	few	TRBV2	TRBJ2-5	TGTGCCAGCAGTGAAGAGGAGACAGGGGTACAAGAGACCCAGTACTTC	CASSEEETGVQETQYF
14	.	.	TRBV6-6	TRBJ1-2	TGTGCCAGCAGTCTACAGGTAGCTAACTATGGCTACACCTTC	CASSLQVANYGYTF
13	TRBD1	.	TRBV29-1	TRBJ2-7	TGCAGCGTCGGCGACAGGGCGAACTACGAGCAGTACTTC	CSVGDRANYEQYF
14	.	few	TRBV6-6	TRBJ2-5	TGTGCCAGCAGCCCAGGTTTATTTGCAGAGACCCAGTACTTC	CASSPGLFAETQYF
13	TRBD1	.	TRBV29-1	TRBJ2-7	TGCAGCGTTGAGTGGGACAGGTCCTACGAGCAGTACTTC	CSVEWDRSYEQYF
12	TRBD1	.	TRBV12-3/TRBV12-4	TRBJ1-2	TGTGCCAGCGGGACAGGGGCTAGGGGCTACACCTTC	CASGTGARGYTF
15	.	.	TRBV7-2	TRBJ2-2	TGTGCCAGCACACCTTTACAGGGTTTGGGCGGGGAGCTGTTTTTT	CASTPLQGLGGELFF
14	.	.	TRBV9	TRBJ2-6	TGTGCCAGCAGCGGGGGGGATGGGGCCAACGTCCTGACTTTC	CASSGGDGANVLTF
16	TRBD2	.	TRBV28	TRBJ2-4	TGTGCCAGCAGTTTTATAATTAGCGGGAGAGCAAACATTCAGTACTTC	CASSFIISGRANIQYF
13	.	few	TRBV20-1	TRBJ1-6	TGCAGTGCTAGTATCGGGGATAATTCACCCCTCCACTTT	CSASIGDNSPLHF
18	TRBD1	few	TRBV6-1	TRBJ1-1	TGTGCCAGCAGTGCAAGGCGAATCCGGGACAGGGGGTACACTGAAGCTTTCTTT	CASSARRIRDRGYTEAFF
12	.	few	TRBV29-1	TRBJ1-2	TGCAGCGTTCGTCCCGGGAGCTATGGCTACACCTTC	CSVRPGSYGYTF
13	.	few	TRBV28	TRBJ1-4	TGTGCCAGCTGCCGGGGGGCATGGGAAGAACTGTTCTTT	CASCRGAWEELFF
15	.	few	TRBV7-2	TRBJ2-5	TGTGCCAGCAGCACCTTCCCCACAGCCGGGGGGACCCAGTACTTC	CASSTFPTAGGTQYF
15	.	.	TRBV12-3/TRBV12-4	TRBJ2-5	TGTGCCAGCAGTTTGGTGGGGAGAGAACAAGAGACCCAGTACTTC	CASSLVGREQETQYF
13	.	few	TRBV20-1	TRBJ1-5	TGCAGTGTTGAACAGGGCGTAGGTCAGCCCCAGCATTTT	CSVEQGVGQPQHF
16	.	.	TRBV7-3	TRBJ2-5	TGTGCCAGCAGTCACTCCCCGGCGTGGATGTCAGAGACCCAGTACTTC	CASSHSPAWMSETQYF
16	.	.	TRBV3-1	TRBJ1-4	TGTGCCAGCAGCCAATTCCTTGGCCGGCGAGATGAAAAACTGTTTTTT	CASSQFLGRRDEKLFF
15	TRBD2	.	TRBV11-2	TRBJ2-5	TGTGCCAGCGTATCGGTGCGGGGGGCGAGAGAGGCCCAGTACTTC	CASVSVRGAREAQYF
16	.	.	TRBV7-7	TRBJ2-1	TGTGCTAGCAGCTTGACTGGCGGCGGGGCCTACAATGAGCAGTTCTTC	CASSLTGGGAYNEQFF
13	TRBD1	.	TRBV29-1	TRBJ2-1	TGCAGCGCTGGGACAGGGGCTGGGAATGAGCAGTTCTTC	CSAGTGAGNEQFF
13	.	.	TRBV20-1	TRBJ1-2	TGCAGTGCTAGAGATGGGAGGGCCCATGGCTACACCTTC	CSARDGRAHGYTF
12	.	.	TRBV9	TRBJ1-2	TGTGCCAGCAGCGTAATCAACGGAGGCTACACCTTC	CASSVINGGYTF
12	.	.	TRBV29-1	TRBJ2-3	TGCAGCGTTGGAGGTGTCACAGATACGCAGTATTTT	CSVGGVTDTQYF
14	TRBD1	few	TRBV5-6	TRBJ1-2	TGTGCCAGCAGCGCCCTCGACAGGGTTTACGGCTACACCTTC	CASSALDRVYGYTF
13	.	few	TRBV19	TRBJ2-4	TGTGCCAGTAGCCCACCAGGGGAGAACATTCAGTACTTC	CASSPPGENIQYF
15	.	few	TRBV6-6	TRBJ2-3	TGTGCCAGCAATTGGACCGGGACACTCACAGGTACGCAGTATTTT	CASNWTGTLTGTQYF
14	.	.	TRBV4-2	TRBJ1-2	TGTGCCAGCAGCCAAGGCCGGGTGATCGAGGGCTACACCTTC	CASSQGRVIEGYTF
16	.	.	TRBV7-9	TRBJ2-3	TGTGCCAGCAGCTTAGGCAGCAGGGGTGGCACAGATACGCAGTATTTT	CASSLGSRGGTDTQYF
15	.	.	TRBV5-1	TRBJ1-2	TGCGCCAGCAGCTTGGTTCCAGAGGAGAACTATGGCTACACCTTC	CASSLVPEENYGYTF
15	.	.	TRBV7-8	TRBJ2-5	TGTGCCAGCAGCCAGTTTGCGGGGTACCAAGAGACCCAGTACTTC	CASSQFAGYQETQYF
17	.	.	TRBV5-5	TRBJ2-6	TGTGCCAGCAGCCCACGACAGGCCGTCTCTGGGGCCAACGTCCTGACTTTC	CASSPRQAVSGANVLTF
15	.	.	TRBV5-1	TRBJ1-2	TGCGCCAGCAGCTTGGCCTCGGGCGGCTCTGGGGGCTACACCTTC	CASSLASGGSGGYTF
11	TRBD1	.	TRBV12-3/TRBV12-4	TRBJ2-5	TGTGCCAGCAGCCGGACAGGGGAGCGGTACTTC	CASSRTGERYF
14	.	few	TRBV9	TRBJ1-1	TGTGCCAGCAGCGTAGAGCCAAGAGGCATTGAAGCTTTCTTT	CASSVEPRGIEAFF
14	.	.	TRBV29-1	TRBJ2-5	TGCAGCGTTGAAAGTAGCACACACCAAGAGACCCAGTACTTC	CSVESSTHQETQYF
14	TRBD1	few	TRBV12-3/TRBV12-4	TRBJ1-1	TGTGCCAGCAGATCCACAGGGGGAAGCCCTTTGGCTTTCTTT	CASRSTGGSPLAFF
15	.	.	TRBV5-1	TRBJ2-1	TGCGCCAGCAGCTTGGAAGCAGGGTATGGTAATGAGCAGTTCTTC	CASSLEAGYGNEQFF
13	TRBD1	few	TRBV10-3	TRBJ1-1	TGTGCCACCAGACCATGGGGACAGACCAAAGCTTTCTTT	CATRPWGQTKAFF
11	.	.	TRBV12-5	TRBJ2-7	TGTGCTAGTGGTTCAGGGGACGAGCAGTACTTC	CASGSGDEQYF
13	.	few	TRBV6-2/TRBV6-3	TRBJ2-7	TGTGCCAGCACCCCGGGGGCCTACTACGAGCAGTACTTC	CASTPGAYYEQYF
14	.	few	TRBV20-1	TRBJ2-2	TGCAGTGCTAGTTCGGGGAGGCCCACCGGGGAGCTGTTTTTT	CSASSGRPTGELFF
11	.	.	TRBV12-3/TRBV12-4	TRBJ1-1	TGTGCCAGCAGCTCAAACATTGAAGCTTTCTTT	CASSSNIEAFF
14	.	few	TRBV27	TRBJ2-7	TGTGCCAGCAGTGAGGGGACCGCCCCCTATGAGCAGTACTTC	CASSEGTAPYEQYF
16	TRBD2	.	TRBV3-1	TRBJ2-1	TGTGCCAGCAGCCTCATAGCGGGACAAACCTACAATGAGCAGTTCTTC	CASSLIAGQTYNEQFF
13	.	few	TRBV7-9	TRBJ1-2	TGTGCCAGCAGCCGGGGGGACGACCGGGGCTACACCTTC	CASSRGDDRGYTF
14	.	few	TRBV20-1	TRBJ2-4	TGCAGTGCTGCCGAGGGGACTTCGGGGAACATTCAGTACTTC	CSAAEGTSGNIQYF
16	TRBD1	few	TRBV19	TRBJ1-2	TGTGCCAGTAGTCTGGGAGAGGACAGGCCTTTTAGTGGCTACACCTTC	CASSLGEDRPFSGYTF
13	.	few	TRBV9	TRBJ2-3	TGTGCCAGCAGCTCGCCCCTGGCAGATACGCAGTATTTT	CASSSPLADTQYF
16	TRBD1	.	TRBV7-8	TRBJ2-3	TGTAAATTTACAGGGGAACACGTTTTTCGCACAGATACGCAGTATTTT	CKFTGEHVFRTDTQYF
16	.	.	TRBV6-1	TRBJ2-3	TGTGCCAGCAGTGAAGCGACTAGGGCGTCTATGGATACGCAGTATTTT	CASSEATRASMDTQYF
17	.	few	TRBV11-2	TRBJ2-6	TGTGCCAGCAGCTTAGGAGGATACTACTCTGGGGCCAACGTCCTGACTTTC	CASSLGGYYSGANVLTF
16	TRBD2	.	TRBV3-1	TRBJ2-7	TGTGCCAGCAGCCTAGCCACTTATAGCGGGAGGTCAGGGCAGTACTTC	CASSLATYSGRSGQYF
15	.	few	TRBV12-3/TRBV12-4	TRBJ1-5	TGTGCCAGCAGTTATTTTGGGGATCGCAATCAGCCCCAGCATTTT	CASSYFGDRNQPQHF
15	.	few	TRBV27	TRBJ1-5	TGTGCCAGCAGTTTATGGGGCACTCCCGATCAGCCCCAGCATTTT	CASSLWGTPDQPQHF
14	.	.	TRBV6-2/TRBV6-3	TRBJ2-7	TGTGCCAGCAGTTCTTCCTACACCAGCTACGAGCAGTACTTC	CASSSSYTSYEQYF
13	.	.	TRBV11-3	TRBJ1-2	TGTGCCAGCAGTTGGGGGGGGACCTATGGCTACACCTTC	CASSWGGTYGYTF
16	TRBD1	few	TRBV12-3/TRBV12-4	TRBJ2-2	TGTGCCAGCAGTTTAGCGGGACAGGGTATCACCGGGGAGCTGTTTTTT	CASSLAGQGITGELFF